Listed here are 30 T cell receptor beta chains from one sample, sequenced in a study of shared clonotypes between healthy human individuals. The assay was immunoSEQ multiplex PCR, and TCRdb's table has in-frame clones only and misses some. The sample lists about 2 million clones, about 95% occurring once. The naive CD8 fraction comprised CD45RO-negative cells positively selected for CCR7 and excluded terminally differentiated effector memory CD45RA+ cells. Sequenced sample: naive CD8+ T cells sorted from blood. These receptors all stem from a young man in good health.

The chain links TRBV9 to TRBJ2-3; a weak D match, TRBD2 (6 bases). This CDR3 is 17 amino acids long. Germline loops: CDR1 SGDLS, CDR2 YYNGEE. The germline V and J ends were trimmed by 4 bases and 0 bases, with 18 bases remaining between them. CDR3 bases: TGTGCCAGCAGCACCAGAGGCCTAGCGTCGAGCACAGATACGCAGTATTTT. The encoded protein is CASSTRGLASSTDTQYF.

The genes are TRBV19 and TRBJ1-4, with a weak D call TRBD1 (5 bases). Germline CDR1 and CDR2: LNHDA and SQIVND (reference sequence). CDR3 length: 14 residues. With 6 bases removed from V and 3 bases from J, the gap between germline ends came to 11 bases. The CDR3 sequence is CASRSGAANEKLFF. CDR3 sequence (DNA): TGTGCCAGTAGGTCTGGGGCTGCTAATGAAAAACTGTTTTTT.

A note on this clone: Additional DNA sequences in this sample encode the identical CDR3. This CDR3 reads CASSVGVNTEAFF. CDR3 nucleotide sequence: TGTGCCAGCAGTGTTGGGGTAAACACTGAAGCTTTCTTT. The chain employs TRBV25-1 and TRBJ1-1; D gene uncertain. The CDR3 has 13 amino acids. Germline V gives CDR1 MGHDK, CDR2 SYGVNS. Trimming pared 4 bases from V and 2 bases from J, leaving 8 bases between.

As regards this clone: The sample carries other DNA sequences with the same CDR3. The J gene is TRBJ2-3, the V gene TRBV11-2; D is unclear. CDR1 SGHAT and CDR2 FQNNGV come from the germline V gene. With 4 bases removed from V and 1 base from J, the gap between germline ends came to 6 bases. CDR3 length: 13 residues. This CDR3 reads CASSSPGTDTQYF. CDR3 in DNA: TGTGCCAGCAGCTCGCCGGGCACAGATACGCAGTATTTT.

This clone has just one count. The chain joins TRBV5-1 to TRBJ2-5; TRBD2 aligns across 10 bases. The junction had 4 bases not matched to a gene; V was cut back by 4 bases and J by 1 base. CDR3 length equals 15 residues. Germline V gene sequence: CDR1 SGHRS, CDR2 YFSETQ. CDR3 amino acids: CASSAGLAAQETQYF. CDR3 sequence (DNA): TGCGCCAGCAGCGCTGGACTAGCGGCCCAAGAGACCCAGTACTTC.

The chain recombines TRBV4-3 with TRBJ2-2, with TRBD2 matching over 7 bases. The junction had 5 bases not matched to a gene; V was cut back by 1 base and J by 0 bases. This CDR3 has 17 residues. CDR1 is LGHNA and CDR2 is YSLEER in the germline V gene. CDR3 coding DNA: TGCGCCAGCAGCCAAGTGGAGACTAGCACGAACACCGGGGAGCTGTTTTTT. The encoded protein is CASSQVETSTNTGELFF.

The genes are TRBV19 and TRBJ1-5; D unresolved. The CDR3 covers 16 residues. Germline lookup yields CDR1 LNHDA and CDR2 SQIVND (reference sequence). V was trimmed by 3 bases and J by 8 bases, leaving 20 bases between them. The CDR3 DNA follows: TGTGCCAGTAGTATGGCCCGGGCCCCAAGGGAGGAGCCCCAGCATTTT. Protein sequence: CASSMARAPREEPQHF.

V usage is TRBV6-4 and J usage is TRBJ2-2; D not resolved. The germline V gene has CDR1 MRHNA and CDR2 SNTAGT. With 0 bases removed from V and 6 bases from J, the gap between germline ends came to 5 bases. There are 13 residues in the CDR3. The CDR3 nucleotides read TGTGCCAGCAGTGACTCCACGTCCGGGGAGCTGTTTTTT. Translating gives CASSDSTSGELFF.

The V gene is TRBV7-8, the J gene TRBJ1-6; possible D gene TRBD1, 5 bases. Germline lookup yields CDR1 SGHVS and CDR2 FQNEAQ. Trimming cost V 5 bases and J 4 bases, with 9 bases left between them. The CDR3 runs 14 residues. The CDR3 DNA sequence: TGTGCCAGCAGCCCGGACACGTATAATTCACCCCTCCACTTT. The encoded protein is CASSPDTYNSPLHF.

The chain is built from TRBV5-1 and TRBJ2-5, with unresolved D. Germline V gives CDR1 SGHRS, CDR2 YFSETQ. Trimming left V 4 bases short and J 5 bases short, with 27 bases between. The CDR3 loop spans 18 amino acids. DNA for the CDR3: TGCGCCAGCAGCCCAGCTACGGTCGGCAGTCTGCTTTGGGAGACCCAGTACTTC. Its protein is CASSPATVGSLLWETQYF.

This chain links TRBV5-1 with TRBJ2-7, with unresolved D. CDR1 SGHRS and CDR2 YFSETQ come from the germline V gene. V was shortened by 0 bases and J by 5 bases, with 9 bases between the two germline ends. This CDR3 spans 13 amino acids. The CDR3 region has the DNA TGCGCCAGCAGCTTGGGGGTTGGTGACGAGCAGTACTTC. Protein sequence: CASSLGVGDEQYF. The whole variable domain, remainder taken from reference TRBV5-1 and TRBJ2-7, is KAGVTQTPRYLIKTRGQQVTLSCSPISGHRSVSWYQQTPGQGLQFLFEYFSETQRNKGNFPGRFSGRQFSNSRSEMNVSTLELGDSALYLCASSLGVGDEQYFGPGTRLTVT.

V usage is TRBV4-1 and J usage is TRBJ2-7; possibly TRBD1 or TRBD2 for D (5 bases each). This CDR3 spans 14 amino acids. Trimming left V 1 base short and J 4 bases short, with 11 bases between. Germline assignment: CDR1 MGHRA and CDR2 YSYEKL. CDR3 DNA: TGCGCCAGCAGCCAAGGGAATGGGGGATACGAGCAGTACTTC. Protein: CASSQGNGGYEQYF.

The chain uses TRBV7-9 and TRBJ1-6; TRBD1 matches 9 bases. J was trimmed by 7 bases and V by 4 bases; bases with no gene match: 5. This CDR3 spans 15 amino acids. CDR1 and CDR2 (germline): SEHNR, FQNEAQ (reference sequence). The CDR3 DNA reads TGTGCCAGCAGCTCAAGGGACAGGGAGAATTCACCCCTCCACTTT. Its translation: CASSSRDRENSPLHF.

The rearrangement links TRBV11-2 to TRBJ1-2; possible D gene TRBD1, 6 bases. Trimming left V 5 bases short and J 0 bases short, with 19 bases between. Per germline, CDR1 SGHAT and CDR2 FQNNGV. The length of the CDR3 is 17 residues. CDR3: CASSLTAGAMTNYGYTF. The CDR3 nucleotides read TGTGCCAGCAGCCTCACGGCAGGGGCGATGACTAACTATGGCTACACCTTC.

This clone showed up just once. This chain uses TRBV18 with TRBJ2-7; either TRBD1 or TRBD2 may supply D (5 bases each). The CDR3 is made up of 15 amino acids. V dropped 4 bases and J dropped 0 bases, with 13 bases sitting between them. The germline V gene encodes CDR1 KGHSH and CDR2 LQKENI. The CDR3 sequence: CASSHRDGSSYEQYF. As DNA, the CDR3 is TGTGCCAGCTCACACCGGGACGGAAGCTCCTACGAGCAGTACTTC.

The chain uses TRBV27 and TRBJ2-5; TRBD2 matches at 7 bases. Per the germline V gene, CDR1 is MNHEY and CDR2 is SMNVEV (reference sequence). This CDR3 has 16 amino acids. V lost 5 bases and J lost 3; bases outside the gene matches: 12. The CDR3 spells CASSPTKAGVEETQYF. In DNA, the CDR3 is TGTGCCAGCAGTCCCACTAAGGCGGGGGTGGAAGAGACCCAGTACTTC.

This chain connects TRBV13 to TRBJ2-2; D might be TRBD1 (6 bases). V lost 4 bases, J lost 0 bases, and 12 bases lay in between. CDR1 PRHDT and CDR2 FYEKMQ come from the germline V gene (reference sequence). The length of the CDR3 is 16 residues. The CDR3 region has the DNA TGTGCCAGCAGCTATACGGGACACACGAACACCGGGGAGCTGTTTTTT. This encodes CASSYTGHTNTGELFF.

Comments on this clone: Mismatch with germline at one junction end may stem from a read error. The CDR3: CACSTREHEQYF. The CDR3 DNA reads TGTGCCTGCAGCACCCGGGAACACGAGCAGTACTTC. The chain uses TRBV5-4 and TRBJ2-7; weak D call: TRBD2 (5 bases). This CDR3 spans 12 amino acids. Germline V gives CDR1 SGHNT, CDR2 YYREEE (reference sequence).

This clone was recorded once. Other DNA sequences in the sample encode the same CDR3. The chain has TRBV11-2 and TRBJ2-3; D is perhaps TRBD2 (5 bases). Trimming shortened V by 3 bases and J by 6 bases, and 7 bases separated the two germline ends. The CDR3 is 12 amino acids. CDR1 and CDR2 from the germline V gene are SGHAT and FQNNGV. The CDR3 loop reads CASSLLADTQYF. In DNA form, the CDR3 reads TGTGCCAGCAGCTTGCTAGCCGATACGCAGTATTTT. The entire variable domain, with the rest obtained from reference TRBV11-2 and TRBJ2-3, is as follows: EAGVAQSPRYKIIEKRQSVAFWCNPISGHATLYWYQQILGQGPKLLIQFQNNGVVDDSQLPKDRFSAERLKGVDSTLKIQPAKLEDSAVYLCASSLLADTQYFGPGTRLTVL.

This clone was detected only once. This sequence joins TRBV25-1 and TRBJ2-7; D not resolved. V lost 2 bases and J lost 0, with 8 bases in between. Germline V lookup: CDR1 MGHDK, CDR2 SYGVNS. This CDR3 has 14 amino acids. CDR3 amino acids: CASSEGLLSYEQYF. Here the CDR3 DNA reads TGTGCCAGCAGTGAAGGGCTACTCTCCTACGAGCAGTACTTC.

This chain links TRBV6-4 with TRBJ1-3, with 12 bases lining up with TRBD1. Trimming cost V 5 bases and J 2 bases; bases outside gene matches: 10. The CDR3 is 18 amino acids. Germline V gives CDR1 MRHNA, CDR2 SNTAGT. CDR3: CASSSRDRGLMAGNTIYF. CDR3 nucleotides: TGTGCCAGCAGTAGCCGGGACAGGGGGCTCATGGCTGGAAACACCATATATTTT.

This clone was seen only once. The CDR3 DNA follows: TGTGCCAGCAGCCCCCCCCGACAGAGCGGGGAGCTGTTTTTT. Protein product: CASSPPRQSGELFF. The gene calls are TRBV13 and TRBJ2-2; possibly TRBD1 for D (5 bases). V lost 5 bases and J 7 bases, leaving 14 bases between the germline ends. The CDR3 length is 14 residues. The germline CDR1 and CDR2 sequences are PRHDT and FYEKMQ (reference sequence).

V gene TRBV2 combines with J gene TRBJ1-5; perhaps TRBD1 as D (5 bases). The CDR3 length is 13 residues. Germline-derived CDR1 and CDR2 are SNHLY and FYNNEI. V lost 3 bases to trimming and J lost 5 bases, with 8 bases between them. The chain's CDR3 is CASSDTGYQPQHF. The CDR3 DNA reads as TGTGCCAGCAGTGATACAGGCTATCAGCCCCAGCATTTT.

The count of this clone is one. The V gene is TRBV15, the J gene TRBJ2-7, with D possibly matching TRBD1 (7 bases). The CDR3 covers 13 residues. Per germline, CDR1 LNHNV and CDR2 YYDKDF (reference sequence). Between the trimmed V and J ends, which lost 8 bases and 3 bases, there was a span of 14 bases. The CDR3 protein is CATGGGSSYEQYF. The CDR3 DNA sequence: TGTGCCACCGGAGGGGGCTCGAGCTACGAGCAGTACTTC.

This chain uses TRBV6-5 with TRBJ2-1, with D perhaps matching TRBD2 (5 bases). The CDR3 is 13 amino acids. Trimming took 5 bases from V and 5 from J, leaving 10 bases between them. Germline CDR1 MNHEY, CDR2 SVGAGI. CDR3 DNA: TGTGCCAGCAGTCCGGGGTTCGACAATGAGCAGTTCTTC. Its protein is CASSPGFDNEQFF.

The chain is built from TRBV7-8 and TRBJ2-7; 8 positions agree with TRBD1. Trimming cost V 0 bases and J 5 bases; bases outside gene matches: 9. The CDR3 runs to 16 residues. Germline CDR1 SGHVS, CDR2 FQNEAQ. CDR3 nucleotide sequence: TGTGCCAGCAGCTTAGCGCTCGGGACAGGTCTGGACGAGCAGTACTTC. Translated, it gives CASSLALGTGLDEQYF.

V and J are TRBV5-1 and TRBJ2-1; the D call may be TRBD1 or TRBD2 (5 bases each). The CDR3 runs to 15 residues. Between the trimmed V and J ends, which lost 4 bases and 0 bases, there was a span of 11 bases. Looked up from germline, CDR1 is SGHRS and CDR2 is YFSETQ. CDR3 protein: CASSGDGSSYNEQFF. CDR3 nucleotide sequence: TGCGCCAGCAGCGGGGACGGTAGCTCCTACAATGAGCAGTTCTTC.

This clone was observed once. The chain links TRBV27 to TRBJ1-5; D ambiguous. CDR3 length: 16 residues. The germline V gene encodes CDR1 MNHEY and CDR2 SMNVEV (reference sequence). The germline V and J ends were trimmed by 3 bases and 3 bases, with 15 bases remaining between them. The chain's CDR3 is CASSLGIGTNNQPQHF. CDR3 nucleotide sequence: TGTGCCAGCAGTTTGGGGATAGGAACTAACAATCAGCCCCAGCATTTT.

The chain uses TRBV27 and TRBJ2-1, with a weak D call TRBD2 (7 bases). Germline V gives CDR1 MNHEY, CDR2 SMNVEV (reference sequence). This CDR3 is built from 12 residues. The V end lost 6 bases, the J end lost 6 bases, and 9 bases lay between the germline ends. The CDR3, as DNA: TGTGCCAGCAGGGGAGGGGGCAATGAGCAGTTCTTC. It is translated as CASRGGGNEQFF.

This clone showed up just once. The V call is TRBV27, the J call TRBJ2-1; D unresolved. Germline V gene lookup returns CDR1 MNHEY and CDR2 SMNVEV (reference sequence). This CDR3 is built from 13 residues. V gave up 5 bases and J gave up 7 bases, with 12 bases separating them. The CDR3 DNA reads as TGTGCCAGCAGTAAGTTAGGCACGAATGAGCAGTTCTTC. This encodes CASSKLGTNEQFF.